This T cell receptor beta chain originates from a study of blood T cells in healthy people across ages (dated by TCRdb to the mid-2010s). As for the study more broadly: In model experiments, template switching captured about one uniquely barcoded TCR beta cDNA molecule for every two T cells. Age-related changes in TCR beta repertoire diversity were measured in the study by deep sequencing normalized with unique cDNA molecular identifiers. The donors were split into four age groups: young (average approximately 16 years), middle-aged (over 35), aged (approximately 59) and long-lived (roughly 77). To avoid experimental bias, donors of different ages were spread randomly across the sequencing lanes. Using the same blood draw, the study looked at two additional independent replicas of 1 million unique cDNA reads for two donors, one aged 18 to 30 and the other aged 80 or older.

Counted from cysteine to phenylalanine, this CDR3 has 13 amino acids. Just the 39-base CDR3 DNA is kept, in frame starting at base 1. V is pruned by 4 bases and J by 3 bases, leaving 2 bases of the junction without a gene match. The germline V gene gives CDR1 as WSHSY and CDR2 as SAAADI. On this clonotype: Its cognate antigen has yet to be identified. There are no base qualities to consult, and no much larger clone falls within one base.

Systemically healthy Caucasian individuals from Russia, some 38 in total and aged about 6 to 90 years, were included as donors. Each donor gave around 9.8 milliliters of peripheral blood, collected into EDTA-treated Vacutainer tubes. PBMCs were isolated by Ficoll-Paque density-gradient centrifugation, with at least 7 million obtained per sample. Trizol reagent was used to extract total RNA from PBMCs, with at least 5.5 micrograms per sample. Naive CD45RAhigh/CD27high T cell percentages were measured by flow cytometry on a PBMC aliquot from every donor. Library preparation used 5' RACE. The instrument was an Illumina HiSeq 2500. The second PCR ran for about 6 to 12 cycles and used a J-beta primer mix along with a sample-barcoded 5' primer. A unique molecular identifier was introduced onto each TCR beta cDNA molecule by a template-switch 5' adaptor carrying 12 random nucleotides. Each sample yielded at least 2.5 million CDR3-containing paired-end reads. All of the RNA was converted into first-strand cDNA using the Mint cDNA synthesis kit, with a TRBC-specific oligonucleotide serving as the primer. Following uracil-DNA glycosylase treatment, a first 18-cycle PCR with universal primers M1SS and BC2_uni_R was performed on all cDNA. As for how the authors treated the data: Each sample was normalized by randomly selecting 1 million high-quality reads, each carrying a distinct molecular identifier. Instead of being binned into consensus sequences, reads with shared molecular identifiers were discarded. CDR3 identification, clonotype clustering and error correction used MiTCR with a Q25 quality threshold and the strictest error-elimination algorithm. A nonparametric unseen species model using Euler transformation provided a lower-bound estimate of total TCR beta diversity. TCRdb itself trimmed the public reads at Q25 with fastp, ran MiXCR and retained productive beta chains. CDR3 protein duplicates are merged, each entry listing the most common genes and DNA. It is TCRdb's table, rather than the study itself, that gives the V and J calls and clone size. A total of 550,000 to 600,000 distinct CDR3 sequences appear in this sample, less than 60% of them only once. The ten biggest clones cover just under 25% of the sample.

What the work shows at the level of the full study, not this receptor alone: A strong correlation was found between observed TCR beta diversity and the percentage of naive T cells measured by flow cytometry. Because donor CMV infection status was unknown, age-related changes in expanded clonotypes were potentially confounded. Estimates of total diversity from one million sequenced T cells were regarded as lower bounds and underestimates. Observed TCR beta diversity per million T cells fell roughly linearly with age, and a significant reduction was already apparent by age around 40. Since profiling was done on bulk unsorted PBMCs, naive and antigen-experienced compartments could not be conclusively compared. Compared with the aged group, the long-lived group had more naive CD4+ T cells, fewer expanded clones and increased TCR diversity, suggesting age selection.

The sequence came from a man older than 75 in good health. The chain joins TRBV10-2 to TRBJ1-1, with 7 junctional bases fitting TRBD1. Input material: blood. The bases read TGCGCCAGCAGTGGGGACAGCGACACTGAAGCTTTCTTT. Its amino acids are CASSGDSDTEAFF.